A selection of T cell receptor beta chains follows, all from one sample in a study of blood T cell repertoires in COVID-19. Clones were read by immunoSEQ multiplex PCR, and TCRdb kept only the in-frame ones, dropping some. The sample carries 60,000 to 90,000 clones, 65% to 85% recorded once. The sequenced sample consisted of peripheral blood. These receptor sequences come from a man between 60 and 75 years old with active or convalescent COVID-19. Both conserved end residues are part of each CDR3. A D gene is named only where the DNA matches it firmly. Clone size appears in some rows only: once, few, many, or a class for an expanded clone.

j_call v_call clone_size cdr3_length d_call cdr3_nt cdr3_aa
TRBJ1-5 TRBV6-6 . 16 . TGTGCCAGCAGTTACTCGACGGGAGGAGCTCCTCAGCCCCAGCATTTT CASSYSTGGAPQPQHF
TRBJ1-3 TRBV19 few 12 . TGTGCCAGTACCCCCGGTGGAAACACCATATATTTT CASTPGGNTIYF
TRBJ2-7 TRBV7-2 . 14 . TGTGCCAGCAGCTTAGGACAGGAGCCCTACGAGCAGTACTTC CASSLGQEPYEQYF
TRBJ1-1 TRBV4-2 . 14 . TGTGCCAGCAGCCGTGGGCAGGGGAACACTGAAGCTTTCTTT CASSRGQGNTEAFF
TRBJ2-4 TRBV9 . 17 TRBD2 TGTGCCAGCAGCGTAGATGGCGGGGGATTAGCCAAAAACATTCAGTACTTC CASSVDGGGLAKNIQYF
TRBJ2-2 TRBV5-6 . 15 . TGTGCCAGCAGCTTGGCCGGGAAGAAAACCGGGGAGCTGTTTTTT CASSLAGKKTGELFF
TRBJ1-1 TRBV30 . 12 . TGTGCCTGCACCAGGATGAACACTGAAGCTTTCTTT CACTRMNTEAFF
TRBJ1-5 TRBV2 . 15 TRBD1 TGTGCCAGCAGTCCTAGGACAGGGAGAGTGCAGCCCCAGCATTTT CASSPRTGRVQPQHF
TRBJ2-7 TRBV5-4 . 14 TRBD1 TGTGCCAGCAGCATACAGGGGGCCCCCTACGAGCAGTACTTC CASSIQGAPYEQYF
TRBJ2-7 TRBV6-6 . 15 . TGTGCCAGCGCCGAGGCGGGGGCGATATCCTACGAGCAGTACTTC CASAEAGAISYEQYF
TRBJ1-2 TRBV27 . 14 . TGTGCCAGCATGAGGAATCTAGGGGGCTATGGCTACACCTTC CASMRNLGGYGYTF
TRBJ1-4 TRBV9 . 15 TRBD1 TGTGCCAGCAGCGCCGATACAGGGGGCGCCGAAAAACTGTTTTTT CASSADTGGAEKLFF
TRBJ2-5 TRBV5-1 . 14 . TGCGCCAGCAGCTCTCAGGGGTCCCAAGAGACCCAGTACTTC CASSSQGSQETQYF
TRBJ2-1 TRBV4-3 . 17 TRBD2 TGCGCCAGCAGCCAGGTTAAACTAGCGGGGTCCTACAATGAGCAGTTCTTC CASSQVKLAGSYNEQFF
TRBJ1-1 TRBV21-1 . 14 . TGTGCCAGCAGAACTCAGACATTCGCCTATGAAGCTTTCTTT CASRTQTFAYEAFF
TRBJ1-6 TRBV2 . 14 . TGTGCCAGCAGGGCCAGGGTTTCTAATTCACCCCTCCACTTT CASRARVSNSPLHF
TRBJ1-5 TRBV9 . 15 . TGTGCCAGCAGCGTAGGAGGACAGCACAATCAGCCCCAGCATTTT CASSVGGQHNQPQHF
TRBJ1-4 TRBV4-1 . 18 . TGCGCCAGCAGCCAACCCGGGACACATCGTGCAACTAATGAAAAACTGTTTTTT CASSQPGTHRATNEKLFF